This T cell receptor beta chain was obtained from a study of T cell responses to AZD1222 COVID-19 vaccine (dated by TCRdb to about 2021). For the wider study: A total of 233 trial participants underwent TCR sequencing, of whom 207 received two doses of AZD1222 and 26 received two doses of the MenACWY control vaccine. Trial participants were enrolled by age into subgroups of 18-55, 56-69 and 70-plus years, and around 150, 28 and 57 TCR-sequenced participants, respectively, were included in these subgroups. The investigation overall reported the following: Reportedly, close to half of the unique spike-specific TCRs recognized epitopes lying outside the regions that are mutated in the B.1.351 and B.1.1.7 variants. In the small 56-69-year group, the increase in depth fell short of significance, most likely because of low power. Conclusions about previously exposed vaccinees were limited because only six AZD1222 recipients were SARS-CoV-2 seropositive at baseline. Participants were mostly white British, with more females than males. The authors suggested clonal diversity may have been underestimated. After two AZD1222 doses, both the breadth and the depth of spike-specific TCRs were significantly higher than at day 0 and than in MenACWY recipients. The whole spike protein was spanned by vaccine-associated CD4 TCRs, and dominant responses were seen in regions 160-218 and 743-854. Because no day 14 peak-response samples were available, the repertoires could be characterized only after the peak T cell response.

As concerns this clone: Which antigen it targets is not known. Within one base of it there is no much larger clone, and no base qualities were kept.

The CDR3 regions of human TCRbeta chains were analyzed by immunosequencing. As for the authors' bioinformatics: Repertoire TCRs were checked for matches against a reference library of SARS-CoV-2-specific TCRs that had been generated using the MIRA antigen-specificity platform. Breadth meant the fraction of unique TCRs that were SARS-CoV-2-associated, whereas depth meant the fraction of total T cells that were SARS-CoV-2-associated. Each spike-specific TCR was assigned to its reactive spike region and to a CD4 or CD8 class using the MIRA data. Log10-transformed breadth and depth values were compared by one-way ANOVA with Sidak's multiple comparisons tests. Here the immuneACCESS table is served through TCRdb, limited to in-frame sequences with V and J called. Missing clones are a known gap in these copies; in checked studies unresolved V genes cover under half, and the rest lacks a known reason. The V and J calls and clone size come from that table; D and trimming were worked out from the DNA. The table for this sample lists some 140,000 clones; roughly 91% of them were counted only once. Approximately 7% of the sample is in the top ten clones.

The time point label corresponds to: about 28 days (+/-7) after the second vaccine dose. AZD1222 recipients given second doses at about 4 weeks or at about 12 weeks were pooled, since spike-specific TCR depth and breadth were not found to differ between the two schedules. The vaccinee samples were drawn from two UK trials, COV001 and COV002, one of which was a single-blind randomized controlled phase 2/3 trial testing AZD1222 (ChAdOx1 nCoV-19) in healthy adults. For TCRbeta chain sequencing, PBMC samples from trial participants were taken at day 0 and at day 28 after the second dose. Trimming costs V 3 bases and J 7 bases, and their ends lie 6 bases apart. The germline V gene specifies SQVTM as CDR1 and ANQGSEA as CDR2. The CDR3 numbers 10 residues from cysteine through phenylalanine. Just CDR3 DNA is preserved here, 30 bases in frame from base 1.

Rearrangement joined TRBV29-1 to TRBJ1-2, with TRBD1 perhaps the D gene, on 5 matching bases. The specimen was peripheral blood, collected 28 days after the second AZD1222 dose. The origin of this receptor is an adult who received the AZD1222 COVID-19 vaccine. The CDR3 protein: CSVERGGYTF. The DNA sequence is TGCAGCGTTGAGAGGGGTGGCTACACCTTC. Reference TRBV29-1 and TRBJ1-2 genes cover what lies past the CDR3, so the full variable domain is SAVISQKPSRDICQRGTSLTIQCQVDSQVTMMFWYRQQPGQSLTLIATANQGSEATYESGFVIDKFPISRPNLTFSTLTVSNMSPEDSSIYLCSVERGGYTFGSGTRLTVV.